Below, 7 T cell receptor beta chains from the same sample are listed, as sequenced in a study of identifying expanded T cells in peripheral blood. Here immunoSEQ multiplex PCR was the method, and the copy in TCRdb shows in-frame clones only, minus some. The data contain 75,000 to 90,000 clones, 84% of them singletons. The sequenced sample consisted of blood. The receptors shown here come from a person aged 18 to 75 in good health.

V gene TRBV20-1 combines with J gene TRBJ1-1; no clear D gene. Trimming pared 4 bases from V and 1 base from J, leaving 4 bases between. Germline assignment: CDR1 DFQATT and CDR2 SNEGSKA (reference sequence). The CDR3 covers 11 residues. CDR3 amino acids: CSANRNTEAFF. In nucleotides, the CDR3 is TGCAGTGCTAACAGGAACACTGAAGCTTTCTTT.

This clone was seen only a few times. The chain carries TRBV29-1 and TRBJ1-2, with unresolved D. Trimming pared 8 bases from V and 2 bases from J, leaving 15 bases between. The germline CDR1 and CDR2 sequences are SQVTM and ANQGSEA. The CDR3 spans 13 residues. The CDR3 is CSSRVLGNYGYTF. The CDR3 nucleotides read TGCAGCTCTCGCGTTTTGGGAAACTATGGCTACACCTTC.

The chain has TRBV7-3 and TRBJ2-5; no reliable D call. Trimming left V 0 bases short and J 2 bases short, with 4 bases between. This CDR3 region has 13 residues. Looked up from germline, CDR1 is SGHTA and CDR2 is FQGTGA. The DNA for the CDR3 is TGTGCCAGCAGCTTAACTTTTCAAGAGACCCAGTACTTC. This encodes CASSLTFQETQYF. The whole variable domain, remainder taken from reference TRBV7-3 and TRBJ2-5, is GAGVSQTPSNKVTEKGKYVELRCDPISGHTALYWYRQSLGQGPEFLIYFQGTGAADDSGLPNDRFFAVRPEGSVSTLKIQRTERGDSAVYLCASSLTFQETQYFGPGTRLLVL.

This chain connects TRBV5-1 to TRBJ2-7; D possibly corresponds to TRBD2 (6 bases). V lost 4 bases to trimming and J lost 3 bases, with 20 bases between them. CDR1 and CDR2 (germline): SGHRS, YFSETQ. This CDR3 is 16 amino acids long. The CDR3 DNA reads TGCGCCAGCAGCGTGTCTACTAGCTTCGGGGACTACGAGCAGTACTTC. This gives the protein CASSVSTSFGDYEQYF.

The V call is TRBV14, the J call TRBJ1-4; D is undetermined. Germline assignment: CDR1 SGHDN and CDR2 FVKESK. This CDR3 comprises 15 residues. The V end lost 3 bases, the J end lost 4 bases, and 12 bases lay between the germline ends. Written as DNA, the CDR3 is TGTGCCAGCAGCCAGACGGGCAGCCTTAATGAAAAACTGTTTTTT. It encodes CASSQTGSLNEKLFF.

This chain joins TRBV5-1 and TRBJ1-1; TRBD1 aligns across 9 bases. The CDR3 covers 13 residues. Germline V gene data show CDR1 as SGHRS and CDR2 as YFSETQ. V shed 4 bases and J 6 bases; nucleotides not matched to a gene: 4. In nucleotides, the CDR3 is TGCGCCAGCAGCCCGGGACAGGGTCCTGAAGCTTTCTTT. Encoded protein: CASSPGQGPEAFF. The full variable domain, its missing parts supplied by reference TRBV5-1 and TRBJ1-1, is KAGVTQTPRYLIKTRGQQVTLSCSPISGHRSVSWYQQTPGQGLQFLFEYFSETQRNKGNFPGRFSGRQFSNSRSEMNVSTLELGDSALYLCASSPGQGPEAFFGQGTRLTVV.

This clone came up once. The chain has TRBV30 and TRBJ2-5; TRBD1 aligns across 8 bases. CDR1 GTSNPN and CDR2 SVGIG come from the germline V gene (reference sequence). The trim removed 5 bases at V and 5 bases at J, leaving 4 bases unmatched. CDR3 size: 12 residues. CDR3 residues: CAWAGQGETQYF. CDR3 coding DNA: TGTGCCTGGGCCGGACAGGGCGAGACCCAGTACTTC.